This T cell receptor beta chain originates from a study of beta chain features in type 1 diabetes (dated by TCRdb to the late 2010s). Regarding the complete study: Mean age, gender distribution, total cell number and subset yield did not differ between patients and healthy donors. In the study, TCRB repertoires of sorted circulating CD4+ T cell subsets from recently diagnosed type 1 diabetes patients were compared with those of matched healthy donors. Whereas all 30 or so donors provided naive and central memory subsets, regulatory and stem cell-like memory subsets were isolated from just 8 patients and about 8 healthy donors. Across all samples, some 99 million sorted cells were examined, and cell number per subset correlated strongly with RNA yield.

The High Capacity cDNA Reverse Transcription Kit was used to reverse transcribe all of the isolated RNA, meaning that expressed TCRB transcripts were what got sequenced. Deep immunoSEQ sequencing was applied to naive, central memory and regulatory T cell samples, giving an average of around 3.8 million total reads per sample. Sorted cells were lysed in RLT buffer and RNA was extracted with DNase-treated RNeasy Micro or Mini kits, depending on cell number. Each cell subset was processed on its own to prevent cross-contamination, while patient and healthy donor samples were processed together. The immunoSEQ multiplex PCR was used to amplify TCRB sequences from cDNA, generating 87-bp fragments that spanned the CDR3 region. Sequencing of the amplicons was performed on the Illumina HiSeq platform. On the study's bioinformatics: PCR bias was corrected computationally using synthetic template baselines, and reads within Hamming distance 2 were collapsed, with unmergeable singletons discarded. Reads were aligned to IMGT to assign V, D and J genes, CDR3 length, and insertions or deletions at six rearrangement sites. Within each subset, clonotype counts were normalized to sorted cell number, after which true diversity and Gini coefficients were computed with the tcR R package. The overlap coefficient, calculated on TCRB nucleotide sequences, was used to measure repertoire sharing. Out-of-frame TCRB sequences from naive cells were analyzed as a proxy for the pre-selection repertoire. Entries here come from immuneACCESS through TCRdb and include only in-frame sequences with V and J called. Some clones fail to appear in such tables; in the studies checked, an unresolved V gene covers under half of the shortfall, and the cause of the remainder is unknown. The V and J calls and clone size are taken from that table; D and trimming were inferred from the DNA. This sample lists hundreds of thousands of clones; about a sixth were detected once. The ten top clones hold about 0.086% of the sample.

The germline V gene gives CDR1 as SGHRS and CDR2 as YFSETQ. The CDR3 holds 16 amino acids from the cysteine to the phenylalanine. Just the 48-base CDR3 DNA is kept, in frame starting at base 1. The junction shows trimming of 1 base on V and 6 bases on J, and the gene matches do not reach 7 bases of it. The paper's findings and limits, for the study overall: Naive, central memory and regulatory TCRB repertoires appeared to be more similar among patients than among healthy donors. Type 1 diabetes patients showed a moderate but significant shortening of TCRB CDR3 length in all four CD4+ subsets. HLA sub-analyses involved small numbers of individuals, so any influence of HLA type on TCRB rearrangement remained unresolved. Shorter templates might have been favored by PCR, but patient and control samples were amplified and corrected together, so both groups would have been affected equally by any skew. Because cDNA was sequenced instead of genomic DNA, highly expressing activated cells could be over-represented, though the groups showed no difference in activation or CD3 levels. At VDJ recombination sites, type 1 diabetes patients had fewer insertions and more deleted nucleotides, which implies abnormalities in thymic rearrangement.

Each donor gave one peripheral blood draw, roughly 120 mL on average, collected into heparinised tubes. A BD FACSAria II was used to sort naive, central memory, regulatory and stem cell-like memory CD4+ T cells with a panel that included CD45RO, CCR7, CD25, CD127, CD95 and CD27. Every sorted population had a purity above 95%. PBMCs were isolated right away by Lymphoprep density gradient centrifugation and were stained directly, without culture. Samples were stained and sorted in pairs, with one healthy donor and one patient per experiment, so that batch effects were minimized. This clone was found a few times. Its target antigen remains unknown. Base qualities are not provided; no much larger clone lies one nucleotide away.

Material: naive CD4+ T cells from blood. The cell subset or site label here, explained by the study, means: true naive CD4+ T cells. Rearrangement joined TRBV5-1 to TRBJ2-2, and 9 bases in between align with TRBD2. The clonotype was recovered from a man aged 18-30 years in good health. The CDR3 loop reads CASSLNVAGAAGELFF. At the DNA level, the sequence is TGCGCCAGCAGCTTGAACGTAGCGGGAGCGGCCGGGGAGCTGTTTTTT. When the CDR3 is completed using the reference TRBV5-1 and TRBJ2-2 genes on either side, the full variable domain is KAGVTQTPRYLIKTRGQQVTLSCSPISGHRSVSWYQQTPGQGLQFLFEYFSETQRNKGNFPGRFSGRQFSNSRSEMNVSTLELGDSALYLCASSLNVAGAAGELFFGEGSRLTVL.